The 11 T cell receptor beta chains given below trace back to one sample, sequenced in a study of Graves' ophthalmopathy and Graves' hyperthyroidism. RNA transcripts were the template, and TCR beta CDR3 regions were amplified from them. HTBI-primed first-round RT-PCR preceded second-round multiplex PCR. Each CDR3 protein is one row after TCRdb ran MiXCR on the multiplex PCR reads. The sample lists 350,000 to 400,000 distinct CDR3 sequences; 18% were seen once. Sequenced input: peripheral blood. These receptors all stem from a woman under 30 with Graves' ophthalmopathy.

Ten or more counts support this clonotype. The chain couples TRBV12-3 or TRBV12-4 to TRBJ1-1; the D gene is possibly TRBD1 (6 bases). Trimming took 6 bases from V and 6 from J, leaving 20 bases between them. CDR3 length: 15 residues. The CDR3 region is CASRLRGDGGPEAFF. CDR3 nucleotides: TGTGCCAGCAGGTTACGCGGGGACGGGGGCCCTGAAGCTTTCTTT.

This clonotype was detected many times. This CDR3 is CAWSDTSNQPQHF. CDR3 bases: TGTGCCTGGAGTGACACTTCCAATCAGCCCCAGCATTTT. The chain employs TRBV30 and TRBJ1-5; D gene ambiguous. CDR1 is GTSNPN, CDR2 SVGIG, per germline (reference sequence). The V end lost 1 base, the J end lost 3 bases, and 7 bases lay between the germline ends. The CDR3 consists of 13 residues. The full variable domain, rest sourced from reference TRBV30 and TRBJ1-5, is SQTIHQWPATLVQPVGSPLSLECTVEGTSNPNLYWYRQAAGRGLQLLFYSVGIGQISSEVPQNLSASRPQDRQFILSSKKLLLSDSGFYLCAWSDTSNQPQHFGDGTRLSIL.

This clonotype appeared many times. The chain has TRBV20-1 and TRBJ2-7, with TRBD2 identical over 13 bases. CDR1 DFQATT and CDR2 SNEGSKA come from the germline V gene (reference sequence). V trimming: 5 bases; J trimming: 4 bases; junction bases outside the gene matches: 8. The CDR3 consists of 15 residues. Here the CDR3 DNA reads TGCAGTGCTTGGCGGACTAGCGGGAGCCGATACGAGCAGTACTTC. Protein product: CSAWRTSGSRYEQYF.

This clonotype was seen at least ten times. V is TRBV7-3 and J is TRBJ2-5, with 13 nucleotides matching TRBD2. With V trimmed by 5 bases and J by 5 bases, 8 bases remained unmatched. Germline V gene sequence: CDR1 SGHTA, CDR2 FQGTGA. This CDR3 is built from 16 residues. CDR3 in amino acids: CASSLGPGLAGETQYF. CDR3 sequence (DNA): TGTGCCAGCAGCCTTGGGCCGGGACTAGCGGGGGAGACCCAGTACTTC.

This clonotype was observed at least ten times. The chain links TRBV7-3 to TRBJ2-2, with a possible D match to TRBD1 (5 bases). Germline V gene lookup returns CDR1 SGHTA and CDR2 FQGTGA. V was trimmed by 4 bases and J by 4 bases, leaving 13 bases between them. The CDR3 covers 15 residues. CDR3 sequence (DNA): TGTGCCAGCAGCTCCGCGGCTAGGGGCACCGGGGAGCTGTTTTTT. It is translated as CASSSAARGTGELFF. Full variable domain (outside the CDR3, taken from reference TRBV7-3 and TRBJ2-2): GAGVSQTPSNKVTEKGKYVELRCDPISGHTALYWYRQSLGQGPEFLIYFQGTGAADDSGLPNDRFFAVRPEGSVSTLKIQRTERGDSAVYLCASSSAARGTGELFFGEGSRLTVL.

This clonotype was observed many times. The V gene is TRBV11-2, the J gene TRBJ1-1, with D maybe TRBD1 (5 bases). The CDR3 extends over 16 amino acids. V was clipped by 0 bases and J by 6 bases, with 17 bases between them. Germline loops: CDR1 SGHAT, CDR2 FQNNGV. The CDR3, as DNA: TGTGCCAGCAGCTTAGAACTGGGACCTAGGGTCGCTGAAGCTTTCTTT. Its protein is CASSLELGPRVAEAFF.

This clonotype was counted many times. The chain couples TRBV20-1 to TRBJ1-5, with D tentatively TRBD1 (6 bases). The CDR3 has 13 amino acids. CDR1 is DFQATT, CDR2 SNEGSKA, per germline (reference sequence). V was trimmed by 6 bases and J by 1 base, leaving 10 bases between them. The CDR3 protein is CSAGGGSNQPQHF. The CDR3 bases are TGCAGTGCGGGAGGGGGGAGCAATCAGCCCCAGCATTTT.

The chain recombines TRBV12-3 or TRBV12-4 with TRBJ2-5; a possible D gene is TRBD1 (6 bases). V shed 3 bases and J shed 5 bases, with 16 bases lying between them. The CDR3 contains 15 residues. The CDR3 reads CASSLRGQSRETQYF. The CDR3 nucleotides read TGTGCCAGCAGTTTGCGCGGACAGTCCCGGGAGACCCAGTACTTC.

This clonotype was counted at least ten times. The chain links TRBV30 to TRBJ2-3; TRBD2 might be the D (5 bases). This CDR3 spans 13 amino acids. Germline CDR1 is GTSNPN and CDR2 is SVGIG (reference sequence). Trimming took 4 bases from V and 2 from J, leaving 10 bases between them. This CDR3 is CAWNPGITDTQYF. DNA of the CDR3: TGTGCCTGGAACCCCGGGATCACAGATACGCAGTATTTT.

This clonotype was recorded many times. This chain uses TRBV27 with TRBJ2-7; 13 bases match TRBD2. V dropped 7 bases and J dropped 2; count of bases not matched to a gene: 8. This CDR3 is built from 16 residues. Germline loops: CDR1 MNHEY, CDR2 SMNVEV (reference sequence). CDR3 region: CASMLKGLAGAYEQYF. The CDR3 coding sequence is TGTGCCAGCATGCTTAAAGGACTAGCGGGAGCCTACGAGCAGTACTTC.

This clonotype was observed at least ten times. V is TRBV7-2 and J is TRBJ2-7; the match to TRBD1 covers 8 bases. The CDR3 has 14 amino acids. The J segment lost 4 bases and the V segment lost 1 base, leaving 3 bases of the junction unmatched. The germline V gene has CDR1 SGHTA and CDR2 FQGNSA. As DNA, the CDR3 is TGTGCCAGCAGCTTAGTGGACAGGGCTTACGAGCAGTACTTC. Translated: CASSLVDRAYEQYF.